This T cell receptor beta chain was captured in a study of T cell repertoires in cytomegalovirus infection. V was cut by 1 base and J by 10 bases, with 15 bases left in between. The V gene's germline CDR1 is MNHEY and CDR2 SMNVEV (reference sequence). This CDR3 has 14 residues. TCRdb itself ran the reads through MiXCR, one entry per CDR3 protein. The repertoire holds approximately 910,000 distinct CDR3 sequences, with around 30% as singletons. This clonotype was seen only a few times. What it binds is not known. This TCR derives from a human donor in good health (CMV status not recorded). Some clones in this sample may be carry-over from other donors' samples. The sample here was cultured CD8+ T cells from PBMCs, taken from culture after CMV antigen stimulation. The rearrangement links TRBV27 to TRBJ2-3; D call uncertain. Written as DNA, the CDR3 is TGTGCCAGCAGTTTATTTCCGCAGGCGAGGTCGCAGTATTTT. Encoded protein: CASSLFPQARSQYF.